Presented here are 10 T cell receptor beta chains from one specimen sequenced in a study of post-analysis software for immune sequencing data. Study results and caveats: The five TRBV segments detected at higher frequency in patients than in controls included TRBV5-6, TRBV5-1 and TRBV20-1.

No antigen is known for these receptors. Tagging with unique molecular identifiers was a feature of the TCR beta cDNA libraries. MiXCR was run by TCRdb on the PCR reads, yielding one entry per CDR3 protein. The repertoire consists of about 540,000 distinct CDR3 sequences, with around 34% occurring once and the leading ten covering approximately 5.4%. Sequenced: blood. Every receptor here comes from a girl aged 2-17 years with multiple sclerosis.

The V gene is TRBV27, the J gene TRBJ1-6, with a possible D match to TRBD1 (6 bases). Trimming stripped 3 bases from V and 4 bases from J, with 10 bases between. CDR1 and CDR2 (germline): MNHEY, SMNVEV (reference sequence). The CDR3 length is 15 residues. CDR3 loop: CASSLTGPYNSPLHF. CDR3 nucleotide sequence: TGTGCCAGCAGTTTGACAGGCCCTTATAATTCACCCCTCCACTTT.

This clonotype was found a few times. CDR3 protein: CASSLQTSTDTQYF. The CDR3 DNA sequence: TGTGCCAGCTCCCTCCAAACTAGCACAGATACGCAGTATTTT. The V call is TRBV18, the J call TRBJ2-3; D not certain. Trimming left V 6 bases short and J 0 bases short, with 10 bases between. The CDR3 runs 14 residues. Germline values: CDR1 KGHSH, CDR2 LQKENI.

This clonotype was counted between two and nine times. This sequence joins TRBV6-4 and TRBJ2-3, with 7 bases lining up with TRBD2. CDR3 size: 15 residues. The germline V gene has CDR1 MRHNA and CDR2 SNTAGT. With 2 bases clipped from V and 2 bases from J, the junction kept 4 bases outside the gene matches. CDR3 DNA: TGTGCCAGCAGTGACGGGGGGGGAGCCACAGATACGCAGTATTTT. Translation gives CASSDGGGATDTQYF.

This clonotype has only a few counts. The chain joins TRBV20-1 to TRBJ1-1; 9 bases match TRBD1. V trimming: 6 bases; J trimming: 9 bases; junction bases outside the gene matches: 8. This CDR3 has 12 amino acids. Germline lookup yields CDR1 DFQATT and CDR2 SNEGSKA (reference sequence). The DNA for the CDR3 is TGCAGTGCCCCGGGACAGGGAGGACAAGCTTTCTTT. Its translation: CSAPGQGGQAFF.

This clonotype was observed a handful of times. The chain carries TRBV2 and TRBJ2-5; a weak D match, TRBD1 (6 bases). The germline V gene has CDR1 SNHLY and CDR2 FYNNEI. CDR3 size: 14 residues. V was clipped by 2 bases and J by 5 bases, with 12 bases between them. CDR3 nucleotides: TGTGCCAGCAGTGAACAGGGGCCCGGGGAGACCCAGTACTTC. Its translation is CASSEQGPGETQYF. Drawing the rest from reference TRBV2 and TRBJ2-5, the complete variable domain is EPEVTQTPSHQVTQMGQEVILRCVPISNHLYFYWYRQILGQKVEFLVSFYNNEISEKSEIFDDQFSVERPDGSNFTLKIRSTKLEDSAMYFCASSEQGPGETQYFGPGTRLLVL.

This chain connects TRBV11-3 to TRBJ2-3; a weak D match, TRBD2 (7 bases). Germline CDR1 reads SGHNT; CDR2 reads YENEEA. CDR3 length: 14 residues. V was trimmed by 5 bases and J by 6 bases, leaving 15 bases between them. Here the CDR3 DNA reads TGTGCCAGCAGCGGAAGGGGGGGCGGGGATACGCAGTATTTT. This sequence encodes CASSGRGGGDTQYF.

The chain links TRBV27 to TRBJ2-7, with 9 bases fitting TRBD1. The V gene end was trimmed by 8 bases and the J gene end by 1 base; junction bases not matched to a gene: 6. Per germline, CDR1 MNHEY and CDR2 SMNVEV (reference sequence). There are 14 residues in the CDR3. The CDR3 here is CASGPGTGSYEQYF. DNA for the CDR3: TGTGCCAGCGGCCCCGGGACAGGGTCCTACGAGCAGTACTTC.

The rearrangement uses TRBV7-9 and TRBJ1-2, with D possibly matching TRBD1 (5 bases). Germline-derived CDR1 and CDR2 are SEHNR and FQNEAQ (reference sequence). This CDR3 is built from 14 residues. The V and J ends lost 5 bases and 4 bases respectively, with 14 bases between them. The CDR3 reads CASSPAGQVYGYTF. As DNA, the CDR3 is TGTGCCAGCAGCCCCGCGGGGCAGGTCTATGGCTACACCTTC. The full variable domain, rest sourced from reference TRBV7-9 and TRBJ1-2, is DTGVSQNPRHKITKRGQNVTFRCDPISEHNRLYWYRQTLGQGPEFLTYFQNEAQLEKSRLLSDRFSAERPKGSFSTLEIQRTEQGDSAMYLCASSPAGQVYGYTFGSGTRLTVV.

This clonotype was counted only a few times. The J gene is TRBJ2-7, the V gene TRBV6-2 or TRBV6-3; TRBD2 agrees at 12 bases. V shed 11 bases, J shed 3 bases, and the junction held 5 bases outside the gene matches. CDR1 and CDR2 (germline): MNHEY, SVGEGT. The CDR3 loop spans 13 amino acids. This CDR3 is CACRTSGIYEQYF. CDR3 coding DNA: TGTGCCTGCCGGACTAGCGGGATCTACGAGCAGTACTTC.

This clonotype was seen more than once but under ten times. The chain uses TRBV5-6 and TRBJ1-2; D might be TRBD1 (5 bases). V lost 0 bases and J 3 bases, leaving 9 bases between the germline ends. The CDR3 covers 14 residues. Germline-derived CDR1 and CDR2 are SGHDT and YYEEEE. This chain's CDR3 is CASSLAQTDYGYTF. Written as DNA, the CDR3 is TGTGCCAGCAGCTTGGCACAGACAGACTATGGCTACACCTTC.